This T cell receptor (beta chain) was captured in a study of cytomegalovirus exposure and HLA in healthy donors. Study in general: Genotyping showed around 80% of some 400 donors falling in the Caucasian-associated ancestry cluster.

PCR primers comprised 60 Vbeta and 13 Jbeta primers. Here immunoSEQ multiplex PCR was the method, and the copy in TCRdb shows in-frame clones only, minus some. The sample data list fewer than 45,000 clones. Each donor was nominally healthy when sampled (though unrecorded immune exposures were likely). Study observations and caveats: A previous analysis found most TCR beta V segments productive roughly 90% or roughly 30% of the time.

Germline V gene lookup returns CDR1 SNHLY and CDR2 FYNNEI. CDR3 length equals 14 residues. V trimming: 3 bases; J trimming: 4 bases; junction bases outside the gene matches: 4. Concerning this clone itself: Its target is unknown.

Sequenced material: PBMCs. This receptor was taken from a woman aged 25 to 39 in good health and CMV-seronegative. The V and J genes are TRBV2 and TRBJ1-2; 8 positions match TRBD1. The DNA of the CDR3 is TGTGCCAGCAGTGAGGGAACAGGGGGCTATGGCTACACCTTC. The encoded protein is CASSEGTGGYGYTF.